Reported below is one T cell receptor (beta chain). What this receptor recognizes is not known. No base quality values were provided; no much bigger clone lies one nucleotide off. The V and J ends are trimmed by 0 bases and 3 bases, leaving 6 bases between them. CDR1 and CDR2 (GTSNPN, SVGIG) derive from the germline V gene (reference sequence). Inclusive of the bounding cysteine and phenylalanine, the CDR3 is 13 residues long. The kept DNA is CDR3 alone, 39 bases in frame from the first base. The data stem from a study of control samples from healthy donors and cancer patients (dated by TCRdb to the early 2020s). The protocol used for the library was the immunoSEQ multiplex PCR assay. This is the immuneACCESS table as TCRdb keeps it, with only in-frame sequences that have V and J called. A part of the clones is gone; compared with another copy, unresolved V genes explain less than half, and the rest is unexplained. Present in this sample are 400,000 to 500,000 clones, 75% to 95% of which were seen just once. The ten largest clones represent just under 6.5% of the sample.

Input material: PBMCs. The clonotype comes from a middle-aged man with head and neck cancer. The chain is made from TRBV30 and TRBJ1-5; the D gene is not confidently resolved. The DNA sequence is given as TGTGCCTGGAGTGTACGAACCAATCAGCCCCAGCATTTT. Translated, this is CAWSVRTNQPQHF.